A single sample gave rise to the 20 T cell receptor beta chains below, sequenced in a study of blood T cell repertoires in COVID-19. Sequencing was performed with immunoSEQ multiplex PCR; in TCRdb, only in-frame clones are kept and a portion is missing. The sample includes roughly 120,000 clones, over 75% of them seen just once. The sequenced material came from peripheral blood. The source is a man between 45 and 60 years old with acute or convalescent COVID-19.

This chain links TRBV4-1 with TRBJ2-7; TRBD2 matches 13 bases. Germline V gene sequence: CDR1 MGHRA, CDR2 YSYEKL. The V segment lost 4 bases and the J segment 2 bases; nucleotides outside the gene matches: 8. CDR3 length: 17 amino acids. The CDR3 sequence: CASSRGTSGTVTYEQYF. Here the CDR3 DNA reads TGCGCCAGCAGCCGCGGGACTAGCGGGACAGTTACCTACGAGCAGTACTTC.

V gene TRBV4-1 combines with J gene TRBJ1-2; 10 bases are shared with TRBD1. The CDR3 extends over 17 amino acids. The ends lost 4 bases at V and 9 bases at J; junction bases unmatched: 17. CDR1 and CDR2 (germline): MGHRA, YSYEKL. CDR3 in amino acids: CASSLRDRGTVVGSYTF. In nucleotides, the CDR3 is TGCGCCAGCAGCCTCCGGGACAGGGGTACTGTCGTCGGGAGCTACACCTTC.

The rearrangement joins TRBV6-5 to TRBJ2-5; D might be TRBD2 (5 bases). This CDR3 is 13 amino acids long. CDR1 is MNHEY, CDR2 SVGAGI, per germline. Trimming pared 3 bases from V and 2 bases from J, leaving 7 bases between. CDR3: CASSYDYQETQYF. The CDR3 bases are TGTGCCAGCAGTTATGACTATCAAGAGACCCAGTACTTC.

This chain links TRBV3-1 (or the pseudogene TRBV3-2) with TRBJ2-1; a weak D match, TRBD1 (8 bases). The V and J ends lost 4 bases and 4 bases respectively, with 20 bases between them. This CDR3 has 17 residues. Germline-derived CDR1 and CDR2 are LGHDT and YNNKEL (reference sequence). In DNA, the CDR3 is TGTGCCAGCAGCCCGGGGCGGGGGACAGGCGGGTACAATGAGCAGTTCTTC. Amino acids: CASSPGRGTGGYNEQFF.

The V gene is TRBV6-1, the J gene TRBJ2-5, with 12 bases aligning to TRBD2. The ends lost 2 bases at V and 3 bases at J; junction bases unmatched: 1. The V gene's germline CDR1 is MNHNS and CDR2 SASEGT. The length of the CDR3 is 15 residues. The CDR3 DNA sequence: TGTGCCAGCAGTGAACTAGCGGGGGGGGAAGAGACCCAGTACTTC. Translated: CASSELAGGEETQYF.

The rearrangement links TRBV2 to TRBJ2-2; D is ambiguous. Between the trimmed V and J ends, which lost 6 bases and 1 base, there was a span of 9 bases. Germline-derived CDR1 and CDR2 are SNHLY and FYNNEI. CDR3 length: 14 amino acids. DNA of the CDR3: TGTGCCAGCAGCATCGTGAGGAACACCGGGGAGCTGTTTTTT. Encoded protein: CASSIVRNTGELFF.

This CDR3 is CAWSPMGGLTYEQYF. The CDR3 DNA reads TGTGCCTGGAGCCCTATGGGGGGGTTAACCTACGAGCAGTACTTC. This chain joins TRBV30 and TRBJ2-7; 7 positions agree with TRBD2. This CDR3 contains 15 residues. V lost 3 bases to trimming and J lost 2 bases; unmatched junction nucleotides: 10. Germline V gene data show CDR1 as GTSNPN and CDR2 as SVGIG (reference sequence).

The genes are TRBV11-2 and TRBJ2-7; D perhaps matches TRBD1 (5 bases). The CDR3 covers 16 residues. Trimming stripped 4 bases from V and 0 bases from J, with 16 bases between. Germline V gene sequence: CDR1 SGHAT, CDR2 FQNNGV. The CDR3, as DNA: TGTGCCAGCAGCTCAGAAGGATGGGGCGGCTCCTACGAGCAGTACTTC. It translates to CASSSEGWGGSYEQYF.

DNA of the CDR3: TGTGCCAGCAAAGAGGGCCCTTTCTATGGCTACACCTTC. It yields the protein CASKEGPFYGYTF. The V gene is TRBV27, the J gene TRBJ1-2; D remains unclear. Germline CDR1 is MNHEY and CDR2 is SMNVEV (reference sequence). The CDR3 extends over 13 amino acids. Between the trimmed V and J ends, which lost 7 bases and 4 bases, there was a span of 13 bases.

The J gene is TRBJ2-7, the V gene TRBV2, with 11 bases fitting TRBD2. Germline CDR1 and CDR2: SNHLY and FYNNEI. V shed 9 bases and J 4 bases; nucleotides not matched to a gene: 8. The CDR3 contains 14 residues. This CDR3 is CASVRGLAEYEQYF. The DNA of the CDR3 is TGTGCCAGTGTGAGGGGACTAGCGGAATACGAGCAGTACTTC.

This rearrangement joins TRBV2 to TRBJ2-2; weak D call: TRBD1 (6 bases). The length of the CDR3 is 14 residues. V was clipped by 4 bases and J by 4 bases, with 10 bases between them. Germline V gene data show CDR1 as SNHLY and CDR2 as FYNNEI. The CDR3 sequence is CASSVTGRTGELFF. The CDR3 nucleotides read TGTGCCAGCAGTGTTACAGGGCGCACCGGGGAGCTGTTTTTT.

J is TRBJ2-2 and V is TRBV2; 11 positions match TRBD2. V dropped 6 bases and J dropped 1; count of bases not matched to a gene: 7. This CDR3 has 17 residues. The germline V gene encodes CDR1 SNHLY and CDR2 FYNNEI. The CDR3 reads CASRPLTSGRNTGELFF. CDR3 nucleotides: TGTGCCAGCAGACCCTTAACTAGCGGGAGGAACACCGGGGAGCTGTTTTTT.

The genes are TRBV16 and TRBJ2-1; D not certain. The germline V and J ends were trimmed by 4 bases and 4 bases, with 8 bases remaining between them. Germline V gene sequence: CDR1 KGHSY, CDR2 FQNENV. This CDR3 region has 13 residues. DNA of the CDR3: TGTGCCAGCAGCCCGACATCGTACAATGAGCAGTTCTTC. It is translated as CASSPTSYNEQFF.

The chain combines TRBV23-1 with TRBJ2-1, with 8 bases that match TRBD1. TRBV23-1 qualifies as an ORF whose function is uncertain. The ends lost 7 bases at V and 6 bases at J; junction bases unmatched: 8. The CDR3 spans 14 residues. CDR3 sequence (DNA): TGCGCCAGCATCTATCGTACAGGGGGCAATGAGCAGTTCTTC. It specifies CASIYRTGGNEQFF.

The chain recombines TRBV27 with TRBJ2-7; 9 bases agree with TRBD2. The CDR3 loop spans 16 amino acids. Trimming took 4 bases from V and 3 from J; bases not matched to a gene: 10. CDR1 is MNHEY and CDR2 is SMNVEV in the germline V gene (reference sequence). The CDR3 reads CASSYKGLARNYEQYF. CDR3 in DNA: TGTGCCAGCAGTTACAAAGGACTAGCGAGAAACTACGAGCAGTACTTC.

The genes are TRBV6-5 and TRBJ1-4; tentative D call: TRBD1 (6 bases). There are 14 residues in the CDR3. V shed 4 bases and J shed 8 bases, with 14 bases lying between them. Germline CDR1 and CDR2: MNHEY and SVGAGI. CDR3 sequence (DNA): TGTGCCAGCAGTTCCACAGGGATGGGGGAAAAACTGTTTTTT. This sequence encodes CASSSTGMGEKLFF.

V usage is TRBV6-5 and J usage is TRBJ1-6; D call uncertain. Germline CDR1 is MNHEY and CDR2 is SVGAGI. Deletions cut 0 bases from V and 4 bases from J, with 10 bases between. There are 16 residues in the CDR3. CDR3 nucleotide sequence: TGTGCCAGCAGTTACTCGAGGCAGACGTATAATTCACCCCTCCACTTT. It codes for CASSYSRQTYNSPLHF.

The sample holds one count of this clone. The V gene is TRBV28, the J gene TRBJ2-2, with TRBD2 matching over 8 bases. Germline assignment: CDR1 MDHEN and CDR2 SYDVKM. This CDR3 contains 15 residues. The J segment lost 6 bases and the V segment lost 2 bases, leaving 5 bases of the junction unmatched. CDR3 in amino acids: CASSLSGRVAGELFF. The CDR3 nucleotides are TGTGCCAGCAGTTTAAGCGGGAGAGTGGCCGGGGAGCTGTTTTTT. The full variable domain, completed using reference TRBV28 and TRBJ2-2, is DVKVTQSSRYLVKRTGEKVFLECVQDMDHENMFWYRQDPGLGLRLIYFSYDVKMKEKGDIPEGYSVSREKKERFSLILESASTNQTSMYLCASSLSGRVAGELFFGEGSRLTVL.

The chain uses TRBV4-1 and TRBJ2-7; 9 bases line up with TRBD1. Germline V gene data show CDR1 as MGHRA and CDR2 as YSYEKL. Trimming at V came to 1 base and at J to 4 bases, leaving 8 bases not matched to a gene. CDR3 length: 16 amino acids. The chain's CDR3 is CASSQVHGTGNYEQYF. The CDR3 nucleotides are TGCGCCAGCAGCCAAGTCCACGGGACAGGGAATTACGAGCAGTACTTC.

The chain uses TRBV2 and TRBJ2-1; D gene ambiguous. The germline gives CDR1 SNHLY, CDR2 FYNNEI. The CDR3 covers 14 residues. Trimming removed 8 bases at V and 0 bases at J, with 11 bases between. CDR3 region: CASEQVISYNEQFF. DNA of the CDR3: TGTGCCAGCGAGCAGGTCATCTCCTACAATGAGCAGTTCTTC.